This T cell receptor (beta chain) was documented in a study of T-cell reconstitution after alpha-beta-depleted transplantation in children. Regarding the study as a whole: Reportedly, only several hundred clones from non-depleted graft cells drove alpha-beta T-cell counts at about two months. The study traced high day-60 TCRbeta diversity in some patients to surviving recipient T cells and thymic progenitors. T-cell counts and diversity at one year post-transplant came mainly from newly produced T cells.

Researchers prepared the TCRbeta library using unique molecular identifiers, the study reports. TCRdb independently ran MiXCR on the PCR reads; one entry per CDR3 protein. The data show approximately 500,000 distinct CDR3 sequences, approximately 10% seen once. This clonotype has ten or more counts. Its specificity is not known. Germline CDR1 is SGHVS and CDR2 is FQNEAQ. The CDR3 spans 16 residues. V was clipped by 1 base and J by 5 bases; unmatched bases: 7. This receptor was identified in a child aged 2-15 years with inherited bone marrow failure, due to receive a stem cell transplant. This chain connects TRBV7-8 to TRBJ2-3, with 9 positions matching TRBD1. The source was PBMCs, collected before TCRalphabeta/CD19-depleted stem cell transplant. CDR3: CASSLETGQGIDTQYF. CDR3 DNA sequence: TGTGCCAGCAGCTTAGAAACGGGACAGGGAATAGATACGCAGTATTTT.